This TCR beta chain is drawn from a study of blood T cell repertoires in COVID-19. TCRdb's table, derived via immunoSEQ multiplex PCR, lists solely in-frame clones and lacks some. The table has 50,000 to 60,000 clones, about four fifths seen once; the top ten hold 5.9%. V was pared by 3 bases and J by 1 base, with 13 bases between. CDR3 size: 15 residues. Germline CDR1 and CDR2: MNHEY and SMNVEV (reference sequence). The TCR originated in a human donor in a cohort sampled during active or convalescent COVID-19. The sequencing input was peripheral blood. This chain uses TRBV27 with TRBJ2-7; tentatively, D is TRBD2 (5 bases). CDR3 in DNA: TGTGCCAGCAGTTTTCTGCCGGGGAGTTCCTACGAGCAGTACTTC. Amino acid sequence: CASSFLPGSSYEQYF.